Listed below are T cell receptor beta chains from one sample, sequenced in a study of CD4+ T cells in melanoma. Libraries were prepared by immunoSEQ multiplex PCR; TCRdb keeps only in-frame clonotypes and omits some of them. This repertoire shows about 50,000 clones, about 91% found once; its top ten account for roughly 10%. The material sequenced was peripheral blood. These receptors all come from a human donor with melanoma. The CDR3 runs from the conserved cysteine through the conserved F or W. The D gene is left open where the match is weak. The listing skips clone size in some rows; elsewhere it reads once, few, many or a size class.

cdr3_nt	cdr3_aa	clone_size	v_call	j_call	d_call
TGTGCCAGCAGCCCGCAGGGTAACTCCTACAATGAGCAGTTCTTC	CASSPQGNSYNEQFF	.	TRBV9	TRBJ2-1	.
TGTGCCAGTAGTATAGGAGCGGGACCTTACAATGAGCAGTTCTTC	CASSIGAGPYNEQFF	.	TRBV19	TRBJ2-1	TRBD2
TGTGCCAGCAGCCGGGGAGCGGGGTACGACTACGAGCAGTACTTC	CASSRGAGYDYEQYF	.	TRBV11-3	TRBJ2-7	TRBD2
TGTGCCAGCAGCAGGGGGCACTCTGGGGCCAACGTCCTGACTTTC	CASSRGHSGANVLTF	.	TRBV2	TRBJ2-6	TRBD1
TGTGCCAGCAGCCCCGGCCGACAGGTCTCTAACTATGGCTACACCTTC	CASSPGRQVSNYGYTF	.	TRBV7-9	TRBJ1-2	.
TGTGCCAGCAGCGTAGACAGTATCCCCTACGAGCAGTACTTC	CASSVDSIPYEQYF	.	TRBV9	TRBJ2-7	.
TGCGCCAGCAGCCCTCAGAGAACCCACCCATCCGAGCAGTACTTC	CASSPQRTHPSEQYF	.	TRBV5-1	TRBJ2-7	.
TGCAGCGTTGAAGTAAGGGACAGCTTCTCCTACGAGCAGTACTTC	CSVEVRDSFSYEQYF	once	TRBV29-1	TRBJ2-7	TRBD1
TGTGCCAGCAGAGACAAACAGGGGGCCCCCCTCCACTTT	CASRDKQGAPLHF	.	TRBV25-1	TRBJ1-6	TRBD1
TGCGCCAGCAGCTTGGGACAGGGGGCCGCCTACAATGAGCAGTTCTTC	CASSLGQGAAYNEQFF	few	TRBV5-1	TRBJ2-1	TRBD1
TGTGCCAGCAGTTACTCATCGGGAACCACCATATATTTT	CASSYSSGTTIYF	.	TRBV6-5	TRBJ1-3	.
TGTGCCAGCAGCTTCTCGTTGACAGGGAACACTGAAGCTTTCTTT	CASSFSLTGNTEAFF	few	TRBV11-2	TRBJ1-1	.
TGTGCCAGCAGCTATACCGGGACAAATTATGGCTACACCTTC	CASSYTGTNYGYTF	.	TRBV9	TRBJ1-2	.
TGTGCCAGCAGCTTGTTACAGGGGGCCGAGACCCAGTACTTC	CASSLLQGAETQYF	.	TRBV5-6	TRBJ2-5	TRBD1
TGCGCCAGCAGCCGGGCGGGTACCTACAATGAGCAGTTCTTC	CASSRAGTYNEQFF	.	TRBV4-1	TRBJ2-1	.
TGTGCCAGCAGTGAAAGTGTTGGCTTTAATGAAAAACTGTTTTTT	CASSESVGFNEKLFF	once	TRBV6-1	TRBJ1-4	.
TGTGCCAGCAGTTACTCGAAGCAGGGTGGAACTGAAGCTTTCTTT	CASSYSKQGGTEAFF	.	TRBV6-5	TRBJ1-1	.
TGTGCCAGTAGTATAGTTCCAGGGACCTACGAGCAGTACTTC	CASSIVPGTYEQYF	.	TRBV19	TRBJ2-7	.